The 22 T cell receptor beta chains below all came from one sample that was sequenced in a study of blood T cell repertoires in COVID-19. Using immunoSEQ multiplex PCR, the repertoire was profiled, and TCRdb retains in-frame clones only, with some absent. The sample consists of about 86,000 clones, roughly 91% of them appearing once. Sequenced: PBMCs or T cells enriched from blood (not recorded which). All receptors derive from a woman between 45 and 65 years old with acute COVID-19.

This sequence joins TRBV28 and TRBJ2-1; TRBD2 agrees at 10 bases. CDR1 is MDHEN and CDR2 is SYDVKM in the germline V gene. This CDR3 is 15 amino acids long. Unmatched junction bases numbered 7, after V lost 5 bases and J lost 6 bases. The CDR3 loop reads CASSTSGRVSNEQFF. The CDR3 DNA is TGTGCCAGCAGTACCAGCGGGAGGGTAAGCAATGAGCAGTTCTTC.

This chain links TRBV2 with TRBJ1-1, with a possible D match to TRBD1 (6 bases). Germline V gives CDR1 SNHLY, CDR2 FYNNEI. V was cut by 5 bases and J by 5 bases, with 15 bases left in between. CDR3 size: 14 residues. CDR3 loop: CASSTNRGGTEAFF. CDR3 DNA: TGTGCCAGCAGTACGAATAGGGGGGGGACTGAAGCTTTCTTT.

The genes are TRBV6-2 or TRBV6-3 and TRBJ2-3, with D maybe TRBD2 (5 bases). The CDR3 is 16 residues long. CDR1 and CDR2 from the germline V gene are MNHEY and SVGEGT. V lost 5 bases, J lost 2 bases, and 17 bases lay in between. CDR3 sequence reads: CASSAYGDFVTDTQYF. In nucleotides, the CDR3 is TGTGCCAGCAGTGCCTACGGGGATTTCGTCACAGATACGCAGTATTTT.

This rearrangement joins TRBV4-2 to TRBJ1-2; TRBD1 aligns across 9 bases. Germline V lookup: CDR1 LGHNA, CDR2 YNFKEQ. The CDR3 sequence is 16 residues long. V shed 3 bases, J shed 7 bases, and the junction held 12 bases outside the gene matches. The CDR3 DNA reads TGTGCCAGCAGCCACGAACCGGGACAGGGATCCGGTGGCTACACCTTC. It encodes CASSHEPGQGSGGYTF.

This chain links TRBV28 with TRBJ2-4; the match to TRBD1 covers 7 bases. CDR1 is MDHEN, CDR2 SYDVKM, per germline. The CDR3 loop spans 14 amino acids. With 3 bases clipped from V and 10 bases from J, the junction kept 9 bases outside the gene matches. The CDR3 is CASSFQGQGDIQYF. CDR3 bases: TGTGCCAGCAGTTTTCAGGGGCAGGGGGATATTCAGTACTTC.

This clone was counted between two and nine times. V gene TRBV11-2 combines with J gene TRBJ2-7; 7 nucleotides agree with TRBD1. Germline lookup yields CDR1 SGHAT and CDR2 FQNNGV. The length of the CDR3 is 15 residues. J gave up 2 bases and V 4 bases, and 8 bases lay outside the gene matches. This chain's CDR3 is CASSSYRGSAYEQYF. The CDR3 nucleotides read TGTGCCAGCAGCTCGTACAGGGGTTCCGCCTACGAGCAGTACTTC.

The rearrangement joins TRBV6-5 to TRBJ2-5, with 9 bases identical to TRBD2. The length of the CDR3 is 14 residues. Germline V gene data show CDR1 as MNHEY and CDR2 as SVGAGI. Losses at the gene ends were 6 bases for V and 5 bases for J; bases not matched to a gene: 7. The CDR3 DNA reads as TGTGCCAGCAGGGCCGCTAGCGGGACGGAGACCCAGTACTTC. It encodes CASRAASGTETQYF.

The chain uses TRBV28 and TRBJ2-1; D not certain. CDR3 length: 16 amino acids. V was cut by 4 bases and J by 0 bases, with 13 bases left in between. CDR1 is MDHEN and CDR2 is SYDVKM in the germline V gene. The DNA for the CDR3 is TGTGCCAGCAGTTCCCGACACGGTAACTCCTACAATGAGCAGTTCTTC. Amino acid sequence: CASSSRHGNSYNEQFF.

J is TRBJ2-3 and V is TRBV11-2; no firm D call. Trimming cost V 4 bases and J 4 bases, with 9 bases left between them. In germline, CDR1 is SGHAT, CDR2 FQNNGV. The CDR3 spans 13 residues. The CDR3 loop is CASSYGLPDTQYF. The DNA for the CDR3 is TGTGCCAGCAGCTACGGTTTACCAGATACGCAGTATTTT.

The chain joins TRBV5-5 to TRBJ2-1; 9 bases map to TRBD2. Per germline, CDR1 SGHKS and CDR2 YYEKEE (reference sequence). V lost 0 bases to trimming and J lost 8 bases; unmatched junction nucleotides: 9. The CDR3 runs 16 residues. CDR3 amino acids: CASSLGAGGRTYEQFF. DNA of the CDR3: TGTGCCAGCAGCTTGGGAGCGGGAGGCCGAACCTATGAGCAGTTCTTC.

The V gene is TRBV19, the J gene TRBJ1-3; D ambiguous. CDR3 length equals 15 residues. V lost 3 bases, J lost 1 base, and 10 bases lay in between. Germline assignment: CDR1 LNHDA and CDR2 SQIVND (reference sequence). Written as DNA, the CDR3 is TGTGCCAGTAGTATCGCGAGCTCTTCTGGAAACACCATATATTTT. Translated, it gives CASSIASSSGNTIYF.

This chain connects TRBV7-8 to TRBJ1-6, with D hard to call. Germline V lookup: CDR1 SGHVS, CDR2 FQNEAQ. V lost 5 bases and J 5 bases, leaving 16 bases between the germline ends. The CDR3 has 16 amino acids. For the CDR3, the DNA is TGTGCCAGCAGCCCAACGCCCTGGAGAGATAATTCACCCCTCCACTTT. Encoded protein: CASSPTPWRDNSPLHF.

This chain uses TRBV30 with TRBJ2-3, with 10 nucleotides matching TRBD1. This CDR3 comprises 11 residues. Germline loops: CDR1 GTSNPN, CDR2 SVGIG (reference sequence). The V gene end was trimmed by 4 bases and the J gene end by 13 bases; junction bases not matched to a gene: 5. CDR3 DNA sequence: TGTGCCTGGAAGACAGGGGGCGCGGAGTATTTT. Translation gives CAWKTGGAEYF.

The chain couples TRBV19 to TRBJ2-1; 10 positions match TRBD2. The J segment lost 0 bases and the V segment lost 1 base, leaving 3 bases of the junction unmatched. The CDR3 length is 17 residues. Germline V CDR1 and CDR2: LNHDA, SQIVND (reference sequence). Here the CDR3 reads CASSIGTSGSSYNEQFF. The CDR3 DNA reads TGTGCCAGTAGTATAGGGACTAGCGGTAGCTCCTACAATGAGCAGTTCTTC. Looking up the rest from reference TRBV19 and TRBJ2-1 gives the full variable domain: DGGITQSPKYLFRKEGQNVTLSCEQNLNHDAMYWYRQDPGQGLRLIYYSQIVNDFQKGDIAEGYSVSREKKESFPLTVTSAQKNPTAFYLCASSIGTSGSSYNEQFFGPGTRLTVL.

This chain links TRBV5-1 with TRBJ2-3, with 8 bases fitting TRBD1. The junction had 3 bases not matched to a gene; V was cut back by 0 bases and J by 0 bases. CDR3 length equals 16 residues. The germline gives CDR1 SGHRS, CDR2 YFSETQ. The CDR3 nucleotides are TGCGCCAGCAGCTTGGAACGGACAGGGAGCACAGATACGCAGTATTTT. The encoded protein is CASSLERTGSTDTQYF.

This clone has only one observation. The chain joins TRBV11-2 to TRBJ2-3; D possibly corresponds to TRBD1 (5 bases). The CDR3 sequence is 16 residues long. The germline V gene encodes CDR1 SGHAT and CDR2 FQNNGV. V lost 5 bases to trimming and J lost 3 bases, with 18 bases between them. The chain's CDR3 is CASSPGFRVETDTQYF. The CDR3 DNA reads as TGTGCCAGCAGCCCCGGGTTCAGGGTAGAGACAGATACGCAGTATTTT.

This chain uses TRBV10-1 with TRBJ2-6, with 7 nucleotides matching TRBD1. Germline V gene data show CDR1 as WNHNN and CDR2 as SYGVQD (reference sequence). The J segment lost 0 bases and the V segment lost 0 bases, leaving 5 bases of the junction unmatched. The CDR3 runs to 18 residues. CDR3 region: CASSESGTAFSGANVLTF. As DNA, the CDR3 is TGCGCCAGCAGTGAGTCGGGGACAGCCTTCTCTGGGGCCAACGTCCTGACTTTC.

The CDR3 sequence is CASSEDRDTEAFF. DNA of the CDR3: TGTGCCAGCAGTGAAGATCGAGACACTGAAGCTTTCTTT. This chain joins TRBV2 and TRBJ1-1, with D hard to call. Germline lookup yields CDR1 SNHLY and CDR2 FYNNEI. V dropped 1 base and J dropped 3 bases, with 6 bases sitting between them. The CDR3 consists of 13 residues.

V is TRBV7-2 and J is TRBJ2-1; 7 bases line up with TRBD2. Germline V lookup: CDR1 SGHTA, CDR2 FQGNSA. V was clipped by 2 bases and J by 0 bases; unmatched bases: 7. This CDR3 is built from 17 residues. The CDR3: CASSLTSVYSSYNEQFF. CDR3 coding DNA: TGTGCCAGCAGCTTAACTAGCGTCTATAGCTCCTACAATGAGCAGTTCTTC.

This chain joins TRBV7-9 and TRBJ2-7, with 9 bases that match TRBD1. V dropped 5 bases and J dropped 7; count of bases not matched to a gene: 9. The CDR3 has 14 amino acids. Looked up from germline, CDR1 is SEHNR and CDR2 is FQNEAQ (reference sequence). The CDR3 bases are TGTGCCAGCAGCGCCGGGACAGGGCCGCAAGAGCAGTACTTC. This gives the protein CASSAGTGPQEQYF.

This clone was observed a handful of times. The V call is TRBV16, the J call TRBJ2-7; TRBD1 aligns across 7 bases. Losses at the gene ends were 3 bases for V and 5 bases for J; bases not matched to a gene: 4. The CDR3 is 13 residues long. From germline, CDR1 is KGHSY and CDR2 FQNENV. The DNA for the CDR3 is TGTGCCAGCAGCCAGACAGGGTTCGACGAGCAGTACTTC. This codes for CASSQTGFDEQYF.

In this sample, this clone turned up once. V and J are TRBV19 and TRBJ1-3; a weak D match, TRBD1 (5 bases). The germline V gene encodes CDR1 LNHDA and CDR2 SQIVND (reference sequence). CDR3 length equals 15 residues. With 7 bases removed from V and 2 bases from J, the gap between germline ends came to 15 bases. The CDR3: CASTLGQGAGNTIYF. For the CDR3, the DNA is TGTGCCAGTACCCTGGGGCAGGGCGCTGGAAACACCATATATTTT.